A single sample gave rise to the 18 T cell receptor beta chains below, sequenced in a study of breast tumors, draining lymph nodes, adjacent tissues. Breast cancer patients provided tissue from their axillary draining lymph nodes. TCRdb independently ran MiXCR on the multiplex PCR reads; one entry per CDR3 protein. Of about 200,000 distinct CDR3 sequences in the sample, roughly 31% are singletons; the top ten hold around 4.4%. Source material: axillary lymph node tissue. Receptors originate from a female donor with breast cancer. Some clones in this sample may be carry-over from other donors' samples.

Ten or more counts support this clonotype. The chain joins TRBV5-5 to TRBJ1-2, with no clear D. The CDR3 covers 14 residues. The germline V gene has CDR1 SGHKS and CDR2 YYEKEE (reference sequence). Trimming cost V 4 bases and J 4 bases, with 14 bases left between them. The CDR3 sequence: CASSPIGSGYGYTF. DNA of the CDR3: TGTGCCAGCAGCCCGATCGGGAGTGGCTATGGCTACACCTTC.

A note on this clonotype: Mismatch with germline at one junction end may stem from a read error. This chain links TRBV7-2 with TRBJ2-3; 8 bases map to TRBD2. CDR3 length: 16 amino acids. CDR1 and CDR2 (germline): SGHTA, FQGNSA. The CDR3: CASSLDYGGAPNEQYF. DNA for the CDR3: TGCGCCAGCAGCTTGGATTACGGGGGGGCTCCCAATGAGCAGTATTTT.

The chain is built from TRBV15 and TRBJ1-2; D not certain. The CDR3 is made up of 13 amino acids. The V and J ends lost 0 bases and 7 bases respectively, with 9 bases between them. Per the germline V gene, CDR1 is LNHNV and CDR2 is YYDKDF (reference sequence). In nucleotides, the CDR3 is TGTGCCACCAGCAGAGAGTCCCTTGGTGGCTACACCTTC. Translated, it gives CATSRESLGGYTF. Based on the CDR3 plus reference TRBV15 and TRBJ1-2, the full variable domain is DAMVIQNPRYQVTQFGKPVTLSCSQTLNHNVMYWYQQKSSQAPKLLFHYYDKDFNNEADTPDNFQSRRPNTSFCFLDIRSPGLGDTAMYLCATSRESLGGYTFGSGTRLTVV.

The chain carries TRBV19 and TRBJ1-2; D is possibly TRBD1 (5 bases). Germline CDR1 and CDR2: LNHDA and SQIVND (reference sequence). Trimming took 6 bases from V and 3 from J, leaving 17 bases between them. This CDR3 is 15 amino acids long. The CDR3 region is CASSGARRADYGYTF. The CDR3 DNA follows: TGTGCCAGTAGCGGGGCTAGAAGGGCGGACTATGGCTACACCTTC.

This clonotype was counted only a few times. For the CDR3, the DNA is TGTGCCAGCAGATCCGGGACAGGGTACTACAATGAGCAGTTCTTC. This codes for CASRSGTGYYNEQFF. V gene TRBV27 combines with J gene TRBJ2-1; TRBD1 agrees at 9 bases. Germline values: CDR1 MNHEY, CDR2 SMNVEV (reference sequence). The CDR3 totals 15 residues. J gave up 3 bases and V 6 bases, and 6 bases lay outside the gene matches.

V and J are TRBV9 and TRBJ2-5; D is possibly TRBD1 or TRBD2 (6 bases each). The CDR3 consists of 15 residues. V was cut by 2 bases and J by 5 bases, with 16 bases left in between. The germline CDR1 and CDR2 sequences are SGDLS and YYNGEE. The CDR3 reads CASSVARGLAETQYF. The CDR3 DNA follows: TGTGCCAGCAGCGTTGCCCGGGGGCTGGCCGAGACCCAGTACTTC.

This clonotype was seen ten or more times. This chain links TRBV7-9 with TRBJ2-1; 13 bases match TRBD2. Germline-derived CDR1 and CDR2 are SEHNR and FQNEAQ (reference sequence). This CDR3 is built from 19 residues. J gave up 0 bases and V 5 bases, and 10 bases lay outside the gene matches. Written as DNA, the CDR3 is TGTGCCAGCAGCACTTGGACTAGCGGGGGAACTCGCTCCTACAATGAGCAGTTCTTC. It is translated as CASSTWTSGGTRSYNEQFF.

This clonotype was seen many times. DNA for the CDR3: TGTGCCACCAGCAGAGATCCCCCAGGGCCGAACACCGGGGAGCTGTTTTTT. This encodes CATSRDPPGPNTGELFF. This chain uses TRBV15 with TRBJ2-2; perhaps TRBD1 as D (5 bases). The V and J ends lost 0 bases and 0 bases respectively, with 11 bases between them. CDR1 LNHNV and CDR2 YYDKDF come from the germline V gene (reference sequence). The CDR3 has 17 residues.

This clonotype was observed many times. The chain employs TRBV6-5 and TRBJ2-3; D not certain. The CDR3 runs 13 residues. V was shortened by 2 bases and J by 5 bases, with 8 bases between the two germline ends. CDR1 MNHEY and CDR2 SVGAGI come from the germline V gene. CDR3 nucleotides: TGTGCCAGCAGTTACGGCGTTGGAGATACGCAGTATTTT. Amino acid sequence: CASSYGVGDTQYF.

This clonotype occurred a few times. A much larger clone differs from this one at a single base, so this may be a read error. The DNA of the CDR3 is TGCAGTGCAGACTCGTCGACAGATTTCTCCACCTTC. Its translation: CSADSSTDFSTF. J is TRBJ1-2 and V is TRBV20-1, with TRBD1 as a possible D gene (5 bases). From germline, CDR1 is DFQATT and CDR2 SNEGSKA (reference sequence). This CDR3 has 12 residues. Trimming removed 6 bases at V and 13 bases at J, with 21 bases between.

This clonotype was picked up many times. Here the CDR3 DNA reads TGTGCCAGCAGCTCGTCAGGGGGCTCACTCTATGGCTACACCTTC. Translation: CASSSSGGSLYGYTF. The rearrangement links TRBV6-5 to TRBJ1-2; 8 bases are a match to TRBD1. V was clipped by 6 bases and J by 4 bases; unmatched bases: 10. Germline V gene lookup returns CDR1 MNHEY and CDR2 SVGAGI. This CDR3 is 15 amino acids long.

The rearrangement joins TRBV9 to TRBJ1-1, with D unclear. The ends were cut back, 0 bases at V and 4 bases at J, with 16 bases in the middle. This CDR3 is 16 amino acids long. Looked up from germline, CDR1 is SGDLS and CDR2 is YYNGEE. The CDR3 reads CASSVGSAEGSTEAFF. In nucleotides, the CDR3 is TGTGCCAGCAGCGTAGGGTCGGCCGAGGGTAGCACTGAAGCTTTCTTT.

This clonotype came up many times. CDR3 sequence reads: CASSQSAWGGGPGNQPQHF. Here the CDR3 DNA reads TGCGCCAGCAGCCAATCCGCCTGGGGAGGGGGTCCGGGCAATCAGCCCCAGCATTTT. The rearrangement links TRBV4-1 to TRBJ1-5; tentative D call: TRBD1 (6 bases). This CDR3 comprises 19 residues. Deletions cut 2 bases from V and 2 bases from J, with 22 bases between. The germline V gene has CDR1 MGHRA and CDR2 YSYEKL.

This clonotype was recorded at least ten times. The V call is TRBV7-6, the J call TRBJ2-7, with D perhaps being TRBD1 or TRBD2 (5 bases each). V lost 0 bases to trimming and J lost 2 bases, with 5 bases between them. Germline CDR1 and CDR2: SGHVS and FNYEAQ. The CDR3 length is 13 residues. The CDR3 region has the DNA TGTGCCAGCAGCTTAGCGGGACCCTACGAGCAGTACTTC. Amino acids: CASSLAGPYEQYF.

The chain employs TRBV20-1 and TRBJ1-4; 10 nucleotides line up with TRBD1. Germline assignment: CDR1 DFQATT and CDR2 SNEGSKA (reference sequence). The CDR3 is 17 residues long. V gave up 1 base and J gave up 5 bases; unmatched junction bases: 10. The CDR3 nucleotides are TGCAGTGCTAGAGCCCACCTCGGGACAGGGGTGAATGAAAAACTGTTTTTT. Translating it yields CSARAHLGTGVNEKLFF.

This chain connects TRBV20-1 to TRBJ2-3, with D possibly being TRBD1 (5 bases). The CDR3 covers 13 residues. The germline V gene has CDR1 DFQATT and CDR2 SNEGSKA (reference sequence). V lost 5 bases and J lost 1, with 10 bases in between. CDR3 sequence: CSAGAPGTDTQYF. Here the CDR3 DNA reads TGCAGTGCTGGGGCACCTGGCACAGATACGCAGTATTTT.

On this clonotype itself: Because the CDR3 is missing its conserved closing phenylalanine or tryptophan, this is likely a read error. The chain has TRBV4-1 and TRBJ2-3; 7 bases line up with TRBD2. Per germline, CDR1 MGHRA and CDR2 YSYEKL. V lost 1 base and J lost 1; bases outside the gene matches: 5. The CDR3 runs to 16 residues. CDR3 in amino acids: CASSQGGGGGTDTQYL. CDR3 DNA sequence: TGCGCCAGCAGCCAAGGAGGCGGGGGAGGCACAGATACGCAGTATCTT.

The V call is TRBV11-2, the J call TRBJ1-1; D not certain. The V and J ends lost 5 bases and 2 bases respectively, with 9 bases between them. Germline V gives CDR1 SGHAT, CDR2 FQNNGV. The CDR3 extends over 13 amino acids. This chain's CDR3 is CASSPSVNTEAFF. Here the CDR3 DNA reads TGTGCCAGCAGCCCTTCAGTTAACACTGAAGCTTTCTTT.